The following is a TCR beta chain sequence with its context. Its cognate antigen has yet to be identified. One base away there is no much larger clone; base qualities are not given. This sample stems from a study of blood T cell repertoires in COVID-19 (TCRdb year 2020). Study-wide context: The collaborator samples originated in the United States, Italy and Spain and spanned the acute and convalescent phases of COVID-19. The material from the prospective study consisted of cDNA or gDNA derived from T cells, B-cell-depleted T cells, or PBMCs. The dataset comprised deeply sampled blood TCRbeta repertoires from subjects exposed to, actively infected with, or recovered from COVID-19. The repertoires were released in a freely available public database intended as a resource for research on the immune response to SARS-CoV-2. The samples were drawn from two sources: the first 160 participants of the ongoing ImmuneRACE study, and 950 to 1,500 subjects contributed by 6 global collaborators. A de-identified subject ID, COVID-19 status, age in years and sex were almost always included in the sample metadata. Where HLA class I and class II types were available, the types were taken from metadata supplied by the sample provider, not from assay-based typing. General findings and caveats noted by the study authors: How much clinical and demographic metadata was included differed by source and by participant, and the metadata was provided uncurated.

TCRbeta CDR3 regions were amplified from genomic DNA using the immunoSEQ Assay, a bias-controlled multiplex PCR. The study's processing was this. Within the assay, amplification of reference gene primers was used to estimate how many nucleated cells each sample contained. To quantify the absolute abundance of each unique TCRbeta CDR3 rearrangement, sequence reads were collapsed and filtered. For each sample, productive Simpson clonality was calculated as the square root of Simpson's diversity index across productive rearrangements. TCRdb obtained this table from immuneACCESS and retained in-frame rearrangements with V and J assigned. These tables miss some clones; where compared with another copy, unresolved V genes account for less than half of the shortfall, and the remainder is unexplained. V and J calls plus clone size are reproduced from that table; the DNA served to infer D and trimming. In this sample the table shows nearly 110,000 clones, 70% to 90% of which occur a single time. 4% to 6% of the sample is in the top ten clones.

The germline V end is reduced by 5 bases and the J end by 1 base; junction bases left unmatched: 6. Including cysteine and phenylalanine, the CDR3 has 14 amino acids. Left in the record is the CDR3 DNA by itself, 42 bases read in frame from the first base. CDR1 and CDR2, per the germline V gene, are SGHTS and YDEGEE. Each collaborating institution followed its own protocols to collect whole blood in K2EDTA tubes. For TCRbeta analysis, collaborator samples were shipped as frozen whole blood, as isolated PBMCs, or as DNA extracted from either sample type. The specimen was peripheral blood. The chain employs TRBV5-8 and TRBJ2-7; TRBD1 fits 7 bases in the junction. This sequence originates from a man between 35 and 55 years old with active or convalescent COVID-19. Here the CDR3 is given as CASRSGTDSYEQYF. The DNA sequence is as follows: TGTGCCAGCAGGTCCGGGACAGATTCCTACGAGCAGTACTTC.